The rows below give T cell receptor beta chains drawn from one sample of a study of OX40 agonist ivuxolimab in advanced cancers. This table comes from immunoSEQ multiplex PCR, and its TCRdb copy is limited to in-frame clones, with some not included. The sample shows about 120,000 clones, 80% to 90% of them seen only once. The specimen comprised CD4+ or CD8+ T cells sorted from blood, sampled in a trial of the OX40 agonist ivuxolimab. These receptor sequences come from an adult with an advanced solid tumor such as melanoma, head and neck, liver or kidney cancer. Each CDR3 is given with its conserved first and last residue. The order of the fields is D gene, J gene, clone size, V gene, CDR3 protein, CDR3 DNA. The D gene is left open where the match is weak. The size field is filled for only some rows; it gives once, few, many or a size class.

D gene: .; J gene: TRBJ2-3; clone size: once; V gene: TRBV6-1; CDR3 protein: CASSEHRWTDTQYF; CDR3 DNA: TGTGCCAGCAGTGAACACAGGTGGACAGATACGCAGTATTTT
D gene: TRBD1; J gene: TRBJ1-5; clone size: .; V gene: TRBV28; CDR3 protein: CASSFRDRVIQPQHF; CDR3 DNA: TGTGCCAGCAGTTTCAGGGACAGGGTGATTCAGCCCCAGCATTTT
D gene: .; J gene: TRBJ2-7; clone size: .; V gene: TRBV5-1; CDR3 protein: CASATGSPGYEQYF; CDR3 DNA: TGCGCCAGCGCTACGGGCTCCCCGGGCTACGAGCAGTACTTC
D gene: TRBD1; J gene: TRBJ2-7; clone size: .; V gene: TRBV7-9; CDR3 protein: CASSSGGEQYF; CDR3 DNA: TGTGCCAGCAGCTCAGGGGGTGAGCAGTACTTC
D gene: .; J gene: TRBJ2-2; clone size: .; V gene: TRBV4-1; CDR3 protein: CASSRDINTGELFF; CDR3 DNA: TGCGCCAGCAGCCGGGACATCAACACCGGGGAGCTGTTTTTT
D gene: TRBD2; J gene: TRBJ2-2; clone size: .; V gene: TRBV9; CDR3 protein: CASSVGLATGELFF; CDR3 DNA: TGTGCCAGCAGCGTAGGACTAGCCACCGGGGAGCTGTTTTTT
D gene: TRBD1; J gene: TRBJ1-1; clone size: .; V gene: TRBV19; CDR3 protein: CASNRGGVNTEAFF; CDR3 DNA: TGTGCCAGTAACAGGGGGGGCGTGAACACTGAAGCTTTCTTT
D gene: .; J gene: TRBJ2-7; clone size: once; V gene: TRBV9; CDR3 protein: CASSSDYSSYEQYF; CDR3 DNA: TGTGCCAGCAGCTCGGACTACAGCTCCTACGAGCAGTACTTC
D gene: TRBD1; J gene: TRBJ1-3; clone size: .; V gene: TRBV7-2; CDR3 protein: CASSLRSGGIQNTIYF; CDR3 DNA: TGTGCCAGCAGCTTACGGTCAGGGGGAATTCAGAACACCATATATTTT
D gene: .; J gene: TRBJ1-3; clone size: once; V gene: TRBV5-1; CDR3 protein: CASSLGQTGDSGNTIYF; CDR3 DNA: TGCGCCAGCAGCTTGGGGCAGACAGGCGACTCTGGAAACACCATATATTTT
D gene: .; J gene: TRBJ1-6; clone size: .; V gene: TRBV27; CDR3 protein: CASSLAGLSPLHF; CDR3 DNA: TGTGCCAGCAGTTTGGCGGGGCTTTCACCCCTCCACTTT
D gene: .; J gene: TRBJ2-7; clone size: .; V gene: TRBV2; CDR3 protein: CASMGRAGGEQYF; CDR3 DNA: TGTGCCAGCATGGGGCGGGCCGGGGGAGAGCAGTACTTC
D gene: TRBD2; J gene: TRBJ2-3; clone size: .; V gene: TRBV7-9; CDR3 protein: CASSPRGSGGSTDTQYF; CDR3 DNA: TGTGCCAGCAGCCCCCGCGGTAGCGGGGGGTCCACAGATACGCAGTATTTT
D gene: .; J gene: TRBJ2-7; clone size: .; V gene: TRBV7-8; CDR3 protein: CASSLRFRYEQYF; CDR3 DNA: TGTGCCAGCAGCTTAAGATTTCGGTACGAGCAGTACTTC
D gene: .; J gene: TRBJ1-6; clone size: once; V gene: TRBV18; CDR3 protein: CASSRGTDNSPLHF; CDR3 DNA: TGTGCCAGCTCCCGAGGGACGGATAATTCACCCCTCCACTTT
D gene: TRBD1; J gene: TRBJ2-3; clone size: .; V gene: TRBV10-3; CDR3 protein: CAIRRDRQSTDTQYF; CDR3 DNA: TGTGCCATCAGGAGGGACAGGCAAAGCACAGATACGCAGTATTTT
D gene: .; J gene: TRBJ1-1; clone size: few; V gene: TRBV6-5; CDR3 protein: CASSPTVNTEAFF; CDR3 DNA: TGTGCCAGCAGCCCGACAGTGAACACTGAAGCTTTCTTT
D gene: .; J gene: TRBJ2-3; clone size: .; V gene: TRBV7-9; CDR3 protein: CASRSYGTGPLTDTQYF; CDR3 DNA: TGTGCCAGCAGATCCTACGGAACAGGGCCACTCACAGATACGCAGTATTTT
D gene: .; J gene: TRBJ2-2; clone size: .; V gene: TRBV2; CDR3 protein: CASVAIPNTGELFF; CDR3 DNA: TGTGCCAGCGTAGCTATACCGAACACCGGGGAGCTGTTTTTT
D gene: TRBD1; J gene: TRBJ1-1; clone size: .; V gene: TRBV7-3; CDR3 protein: CASSRGQGMNTEAFF; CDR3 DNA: TGTGCCAGCAGCAGGGGACAGGGGATGAACACTGAAGCTTTCTTT
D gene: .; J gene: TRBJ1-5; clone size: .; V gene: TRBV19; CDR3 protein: CASSPDTPRHPQHF; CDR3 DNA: TGTGCCAGTAGTCCGGACACACCACGGCACCCGCAGCATTTT
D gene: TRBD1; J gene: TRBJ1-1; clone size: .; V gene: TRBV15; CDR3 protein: CATKGTGYTEAFF; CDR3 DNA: TGTGCCACTAAAGGGACAGGGTACACTGAAGCTTTCTTT
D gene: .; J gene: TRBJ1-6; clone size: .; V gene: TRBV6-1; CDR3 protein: CASSEVGGEVRSPLHF; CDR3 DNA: TGTGCCAGCAGTGAAGTAGGGGGGGAAGTTCGTTCACCCCTCCACTTT
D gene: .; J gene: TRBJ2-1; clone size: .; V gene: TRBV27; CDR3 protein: CASASSGMGEQFF; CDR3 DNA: TGTGCCAGCGCCTCCTCGGGTATGGGTGAGCAGTTCTTC
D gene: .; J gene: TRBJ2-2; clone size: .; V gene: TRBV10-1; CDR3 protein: CASSVGHGELFF; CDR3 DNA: TGCGCCAGCAGTGTGGGCCACGGGGAGCTGTTTTTT
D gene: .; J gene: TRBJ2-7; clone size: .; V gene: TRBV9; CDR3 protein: CASSARGRGDVGEQYF; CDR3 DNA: TGTGCCAGCAGCGCCCGGGGCAGAGGAGACGTCGGCGAGCAGTACTTC
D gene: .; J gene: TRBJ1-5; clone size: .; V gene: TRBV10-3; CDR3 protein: CAISESQGFQPQHF; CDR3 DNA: TGTGCCATCAGTGAGTCGCAGGGGTTTCAGCCCCAGCATTTT
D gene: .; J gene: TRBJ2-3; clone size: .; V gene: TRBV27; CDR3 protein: CASSLSRGRTDTQYF; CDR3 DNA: TGTGCCAGCAGTTTATCCAGGGGACGCACAGATACGCAGTATTTT
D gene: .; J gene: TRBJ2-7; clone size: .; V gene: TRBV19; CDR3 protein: CASSIDPHSYEQYF; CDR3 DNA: TGTGCCAGTAGTATAGATCCGCACTCCTACGAGCAGTACTTC
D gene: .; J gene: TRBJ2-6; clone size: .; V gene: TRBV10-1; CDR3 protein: CASSESKGTGANVLTF; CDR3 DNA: TGCGCCAGCAGTGAGTCGAAGGGGACCGGGGCCAACGTCCTGACTTTC
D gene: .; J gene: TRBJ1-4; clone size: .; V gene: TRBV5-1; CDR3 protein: CASSLGQYNEKLFF; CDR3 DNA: TGCGCCAGCAGCTTGGGACAGTATAATGAAAAACTGTTTTTT
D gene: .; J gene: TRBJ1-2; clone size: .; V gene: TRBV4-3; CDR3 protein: CASSQDLGEGYGYTF; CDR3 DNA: TGCGCCAGCAGCCAAGATTTGGGGGAAGGGTATGGCTACACCTTC
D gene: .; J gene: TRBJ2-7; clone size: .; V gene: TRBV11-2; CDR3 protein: CASSLGPGMSSYEQYF; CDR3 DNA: TGTGCCAGCAGCTTAGGGCCGGGTATGAGCTCCTACGAGCAGTACTTC
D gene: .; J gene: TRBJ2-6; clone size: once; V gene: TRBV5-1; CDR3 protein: CASSLLETGANVLTF; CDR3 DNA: TGCGCCAGCAGCTTGTTAGAGACTGGGGCCAACGTCCTGACTTTC
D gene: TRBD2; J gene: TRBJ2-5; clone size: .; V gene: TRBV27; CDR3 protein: CASSPRLAGGLGVETQYF; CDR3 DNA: TGTGCCAGCAGTCCGAGACTAGCGGGGGGGCTAGGGGTCGAGACCCAGTACTTC
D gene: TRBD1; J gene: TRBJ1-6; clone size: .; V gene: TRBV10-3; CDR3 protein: CAIRGQGRNSPLHF; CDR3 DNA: TGTGCCATCAGAGGACAGGGCCGGAATTCACCCCTCCACTTT
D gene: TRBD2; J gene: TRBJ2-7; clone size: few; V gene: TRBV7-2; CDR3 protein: CASSASLSGGAYEQYF; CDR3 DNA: TGTGCCAGCAGCGCATCCCTTAGCGGGGGGGCTTACGAGCAGTACTTC
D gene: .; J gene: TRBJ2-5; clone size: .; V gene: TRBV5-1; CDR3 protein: CASSWGPGHSQETQYF; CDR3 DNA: TGCGCCAGCAGCTGGGGGCCGGGACATTCTCAAGAGACCCAGTACTTC
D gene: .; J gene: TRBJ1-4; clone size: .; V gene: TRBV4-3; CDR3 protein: CASSHLQGSTNEKLFF; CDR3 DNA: TGCGCCAGCAGCCATCTCCAGGGCTCAACTAATGAAAAACTGTTTTTT
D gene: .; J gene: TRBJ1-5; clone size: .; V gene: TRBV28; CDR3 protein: CASSFISRQYNQPQHF; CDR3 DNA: TGTGCCAGCAGTTTCATTTCCAGACAGTACAATCAGCCCCAGCATTTT
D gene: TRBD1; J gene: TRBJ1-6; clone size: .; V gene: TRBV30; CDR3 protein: CAWSVDRGRSPLHF; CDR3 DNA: TGTGCCTGGAGTGTAGACAGGGGAAGATCACCCCTCCACTTT
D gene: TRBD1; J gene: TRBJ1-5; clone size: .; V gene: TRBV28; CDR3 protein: CASSSGTEALSNQPQHF; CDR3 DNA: TGTGCCAGCAGTTCCGGGACAGAGGCTCTTAGCAATCAGCCCCAGCATTTT
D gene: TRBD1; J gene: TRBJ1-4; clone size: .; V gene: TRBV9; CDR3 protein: CASSSGTALSTNEKLFF; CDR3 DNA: TGTGCCAGCAGCTCCGGGACAGCCTTATCAACTAATGAAAAACTGTTTTTT
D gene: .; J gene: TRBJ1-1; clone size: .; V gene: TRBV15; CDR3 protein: CATSRDQMNTEAFF; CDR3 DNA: TGTGCCACCAGCAGAGATCAGATGAACACTGAAGCTTTCTTT
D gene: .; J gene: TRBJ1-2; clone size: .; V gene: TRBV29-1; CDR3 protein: CSVEYGGATYGYTF; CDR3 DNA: TGCAGCGTTGAATACGGCGGAGCAACCTATGGCTACACCTTC
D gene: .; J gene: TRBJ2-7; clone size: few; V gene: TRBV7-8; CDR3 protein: CASSPEQDGFYEQYF; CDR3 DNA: TGTGCCAGCAGCCCAGAACAGGACGGATTCTACGAGCAGTACTTC
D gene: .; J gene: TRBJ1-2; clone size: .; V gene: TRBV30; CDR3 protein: CAWSVGPIYGYTF; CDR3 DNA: TGTGCCTGGAGTGTGGGCCCAATCTATGGCTACACCTTC
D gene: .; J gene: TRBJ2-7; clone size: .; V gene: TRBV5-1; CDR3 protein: CASTGTVSYEQYF; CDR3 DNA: TGCGCCAGTACAGGGACGGTTTCCTACGAGCAGTACTTC
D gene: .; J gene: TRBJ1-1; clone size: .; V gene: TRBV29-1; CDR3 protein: CSAGTTGFTEAFF; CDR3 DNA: TGCAGCGCTGGTACCACAGGGTTCACTGAAGCTTTCTTT
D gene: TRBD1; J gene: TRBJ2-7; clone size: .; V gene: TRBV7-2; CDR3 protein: CASSGRQGSEQYF; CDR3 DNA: TGTGCCAGCAGCGGACGACAGGGGAGCGAGCAGTACTTC
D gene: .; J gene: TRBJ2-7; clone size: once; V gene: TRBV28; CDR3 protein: CASSLGGDIYEQYF; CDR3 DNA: TGTGCCAGCAGTTTAGGGGGTGATATTTACGAGCAGTACTTC
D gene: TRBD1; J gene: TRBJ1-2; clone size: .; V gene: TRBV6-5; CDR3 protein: CASRTGQGFYGYTF; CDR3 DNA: TGTGCCAGCAGGACGGGACAGGGCTTCTATGGCTACACCTTC
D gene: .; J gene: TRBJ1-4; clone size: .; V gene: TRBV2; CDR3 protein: CASSEATGGEKLFF; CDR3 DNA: TGTGCCAGCAGTGAAGCTACCGGAGGGGAAAAACTGTTTTTT
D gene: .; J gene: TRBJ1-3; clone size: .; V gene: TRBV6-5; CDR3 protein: CATSSRDIGNTIYF; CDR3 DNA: TGTGCCACATCCTCCCGGGACATTGGAAACACCATATATTTT
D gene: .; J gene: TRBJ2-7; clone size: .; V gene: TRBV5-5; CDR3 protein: CASSLRGGVLYEQYF; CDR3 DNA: TGTGCCAGCAGCCTGCGGGGCGGGGTTCTATACGAGCAGTACTTC
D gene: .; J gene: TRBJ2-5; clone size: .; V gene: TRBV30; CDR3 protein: CAWSPQETQYF; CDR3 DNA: TGTGCCTGGAGTCCCCAAGAGACCCAGTACTTC